These 10 T cell receptor beta chains originate from one sample sequenced in a study of blood T cell repertoires in COVID-19. The repertoire was sequenced with immunoSEQ multiplex PCR; TCRdb's copy has only in-frame clones and lacks some. The sample consists of 250,000 to 300,000 clones, 88% of them appearing once. The sample consisted of peripheral blood. These receptors were taken from a woman in her seventies with COVID-19, enrolled during active disease.

This clone came up once. The chain combines TRBV19 with TRBJ2-7; 9 positions agree with TRBD1. The length of the CDR3 is 15 residues. Trimming at V came to 6 bases and at J to 0 bases, leaving 6 bases not matched to a gene. Germline assignment: CDR1 LNHDA and CDR2 SQIVND (reference sequence). For the CDR3, the DNA is TGTGCCAGTAGCCAGGGGACAGGGAGCTCCTACGAGCAGTACTTC. It yields the protein CASSQGTGSSYEQYF. The full variable domain, in which reference TRBV19 and TRBJ2-7 provide the parts outside the CDR3, is DGGITQSPKYLFRKEGQNVTLSCEQNLNHDAMYWYRQDPGQGLRLIYYSQIVNDFQKGDIAEGYSVSREKKESFPLTVTSAQKNPTAFYLCASSQGTGSSYEQYFGPGTRLTVT.

The chain uses TRBV5-1 and TRBJ2-7, with unresolved D. Germline CDR1 is SGHRS and CDR2 is YFSETQ. This CDR3 region has 14 residues. Trimming shortened V by 4 bases and J by 0 bases, and 11 bases separated the two germline ends. The CDR3 DNA reads as TGCGCCAGCAGCCGAGAGGCCCACTCCTACGAGCAGTACTTC. It translates to CASSREAHSYEQYF.

This clone has just a few counts. The chain has TRBV30 and TRBJ1-5; 10 bases agree with TRBD1. V lost 0 bases and J lost 6; bases outside the gene matches: 5. Germline V CDR1 and CDR2: GTSNPN, SVGIG (reference sequence). The CDR3 runs to 15 residues. The CDR3 nucleotides are TGTGCCTGGAGTGTACAGACAGGGGGCTCTCAGCCCCAGCATTTT. It yields the protein CAWSVQTGGSQPQHF.

This sequence joins TRBV11-2 and TRBJ2-1; TRBD2 aligns across 10 bases. CDR1 SGHAT and CDR2 FQNNGV come from the germline V gene. This CDR3 has 14 residues. V gave up 6 bases and J gave up 5 bases; unmatched junction bases: 4. CDR3 sequence reads: CASSTSGAHNEQFF. Here the CDR3 DNA reads TGTGCCAGCAGTACTAGCGGGGCCCACAATGAGCAGTTCTTC.

The chain employs TRBV20-1 and TRBJ2-7; D is ambiguous. This CDR3 spans 11 amino acids. Germline V gene data show CDR1 as DFQATT and CDR2 as SNEGSKA (reference sequence). Trimming removed 5 bases from V and 6 bases from J, with 11 bases in between. The CDR3 DNA is TGCAGTGCTGAGACTCCTTCCGAGCAGTACTTC. As protein: CSAETPSEQYF.

The gene calls are TRBV18 and TRBJ2-4; 7 nucleotides line up with TRBD2. V trimming: 3 bases; J trimming: 7 bases; junction bases outside the gene matches: 6. Germline lookup yields CDR1 KGHSH and CDR2 LQKENI. The length of the CDR3 is 14 residues. In DNA form, the CDR3 reads TGTGCCAGCTCACCCGCCAGGGAGGGGAACATTCAGTACTTC. It encodes CASSPAREGNIQYF.

This clone has a single count. The chain links TRBV3-1 (or the pseudogene TRBV3-2) to TRBJ2-1; 7 bases agree with TRBD2. The V gene end was trimmed by 3 bases and the J gene end by 7 bases; junction bases not matched to a gene: 6. This CDR3 is 14 amino acids long. The germline gives CDR1 LGHDT, CDR2 YNNKEL (reference sequence). DNA of the CDR3: TGTGCCAGCAGCCATGGACTAGGGCCAAATGAGCAGTTCTTC. This sequence encodes CASSHGLGPNEQFF.

In the case of this clone: This CDR3 is also generated by other DNA sequences in the sample. The rearrangement uses TRBV28 and TRBJ1-2, with no clear D. CDR1 is MDHEN and CDR2 is SYDVKM in the germline V gene. Trimming shortened V by 8 bases and J by 2 bases, and 9 bases separated the two germline ends. The CDR3 consists of 12 residues. CDR3 DNA sequence: TGTGCCAGCTCCCTCCTAAACTATGGCTACACCTTC. This translates into CASSLLNYGYTF.

V gene TRBV7-8 combines with J gene TRBJ2-7, with a weak D call TRBD2 (6 bases). The CDR3 length is 19 residues. The V and J ends lost 5 bases and 2 bases respectively, with 28 bases between them. Germline lookup yields CDR1 SGHVS and CDR2 FQNEAQ. In DNA, the CDR3 is TGTGCCAGCAGCCCCGTGAGGCTAGCGATAGAATTAGCTACCTACGAGCAGTACTTC. It is translated as CASSPVRLAIELATYEQYF.

This sequence joins TRBV28 and TRBJ2-3, with 13 bases lining up with TRBD2. Germline V gives CDR1 MDHEN, CDR2 SYDVKM. The V gene end was trimmed by 6 bases and the J gene end by 5 bases; junction bases not matched to a gene: 5. The CDR3 spans 15 residues. CDR3 region: CASSRLAGGKDTQYF. The CDR3 DNA follows: TGTGCCAGCAGCCGACTAGCGGGAGGCAAAGATACGCAGTATTTT. Filled out from reference TRBV28 and TRBJ2-3, the complete variable domain reads DVKVTQSSRYLVKRTGEKVFLECVQDMDHENMFWYRQDPGLGLRLIYFSYDVKMKEKGDIPEGYSVSREKKERFSLILESASTNQTSMYLCASSRLAGGKDTQYFGPGTRLTVL.